The 30 T cell receptor beta chains below all came from one sample that was sequenced in a study of T cells in Graves' hyperthyroidism and ophthalmopathy. RNA transcripts provided the source from which TCR beta CDR3 regions were amplified. First-round RT-PCR targeting the TCR CDR3 was performed with the HTBI primer set. Via MiXCR, TCRdb re-called the multiplex PCR reads, giving one row per CDR3 protein. The data hold 300,000 to 400,000 distinct CDR3 sequences, with 15% to 20% observed a single time. The sample consisted of blood. These receptors all come from a man between 18 and 35 years old with Graves' ophthalmopathy.

The sample holds many counts of this clonotype. V and J are TRBV11-2 and TRBJ2-3; D possibly corresponds to TRBD2 (6 bases). CDR1 SGHAT and CDR2 FQNNGV come from the germline V gene. The CDR3 is 17 amino acids. Between the trimmed V and J ends, which lost 2 bases and 2 bases, there was a span of 17 bases. The CDR3 bases are TGTGCCAGCAGCTTACGACGGGGGAGTACCCACACAGATACGCAGTATTTT. As protein: CASSLRRGSTHTDTQYF.

The chain recombines TRBV28 with TRBJ2-1; 13 bases are a match to TRBD2. The V and J ends lost 5 bases and 5 bases, in that order; junction bases with no gene match: 6. The CDR3 spans 16 residues. Germline loops: CDR1 MDHEN, CDR2 SYDVKM. For the CDR3, the DNA is TGTGCCAGCAGTCTACCGGGACTAGCGGGACACAATGAGCAGTTCTTC. Its protein is CASSLPGLAGHNEQFF.

This clonotype has just a few counts. This rearrangement joins TRBV13 to TRBJ2-7; 7 bases are shared with TRBD2. The V gene end was trimmed by 4 bases and the J gene end by 4 bases; junction bases not matched to a gene: 7. CDR3 length: 14 residues. Germline-derived CDR1 and CDR2 are PRHDT and FYEKMQ (reference sequence). CDR3: CASSSRDYGYEQYF. The CDR3 DNA reads as TGTGCCAGCAGCTCCCGGGACTACGGATACGAGCAGTACTTC. The whole variable domain, remainder taken from reference TRBV13 and TRBJ2-7, is AAGVIQSPRHLIKEKRETATLKCYPIPRHDTVYWYQQGPGQDPQFLISFYEKMQSDKGSIPDRFSAQQFSDYHSELNMSSLELGDSALYFCASSSRDYGYEQYFGPGTRLTVT.

CDR3 DNA sequence: TGTGCCAGCAGCGTACAACCCCAGGACCAAGAGACCCAGTACTTC. Translated: CASSVQPQDQETQYF. J is TRBJ2-5 and V is TRBV9; D is ambiguous. Germline CDR1 SGDLS, CDR2 YYNGEE. V dropped 1 base and J dropped 0 bases, with 10 bases sitting between them. The CDR3 extends over 15 amino acids.

This clonotype occurred many times. V usage is TRBV12-3 or TRBV12-4 and J usage is TRBJ1-1; D possibly corresponds to TRBD1 (6 bases). This CDR3 is 15 amino acids long. V was trimmed by 8 bases and J by 1 base, leaving 17 bases between them. This chain's CDR3 is CASSPPGERNTEAFF. The CDR3 bases are TGTGCCAGCTCTCCTCCAGGGGAGAGGAACACTGAAGCTTTCTTT.

Ten or more counts support this clonotype. The chain combines TRBV7-2 with TRBJ1-2, with TRBD1 identical over 10 bases. The junction had 10 bases not matched to a gene; V was cut back by 5 bases and J by 4 bases. This CDR3 is 16 amino acids long. Germline V gene sequence: CDR1 SGHTA, CDR2 FQGNSA. The CDR3 is CASSPDRGRGSYGYTF. Written as DNA, the CDR3 is TGTGCCAGCAGCCCAGACAGGGGGCGAGGATCCTATGGCTACACCTTC.

This clonotype was seen a handful of times. This sequence joins TRBV11-2 and TRBJ2-2; D is perhaps TRBD2 (5 bases). This CDR3 is 14 amino acids long. Per the germline V gene, CDR1 is SGHAT and CDR2 is FQNNGV. Trimming took 1 base from V and 4 from J, leaving 7 bases between them. The CDR3 protein is CASSLAGSTGELFF. The CDR3 nucleotides are TGTGCCAGCAGCTTAGCGGGGAGCACCGGGGAGCTGTTTTTT.

The chain has TRBV9 and TRBJ2-3; no reliable D call. The V end was cut by 1 base, the J end by 2 bases, with 5 bases between. This CDR3 spans 13 amino acids. Per the germline V gene, CDR1 is SGDLS and CDR2 is YYNGEE. In nucleotides, the CDR3 is TGTGCCAGCAGCGTATATTTCACAGATACGCAGTATTTT. Translating it yields CASSVYFTDTQYF.

V usage is TRBV24-1 and J usage is TRBJ2-2; tentatively, D is TRBD2 (5 bases). Germline CDR1 and CDR2: KGHDR and SFDVKD. V gave up 5 bases and J gave up 6 bases, with 15 bases separating them. This CDR3 spans 15 amino acids. The CDR3 nucleotides read TGTGCCACCAGTGGAGTGAGGGTGGGAGCCGGGGAGCTGTTTTTT. Translated, it gives CATSGVRVGAGELFF.

The sample holds many counts of this clonotype. The V gene is TRBV28, the J gene TRBJ2-3; weak D call: TRBD2 (5 bases). Germline loops: CDR1 MDHEN, CDR2 SYDVKM. Trimming shortened V by 6 bases and J by 2 bases, and 9 bases separated the two germline ends. There are 13 residues in the CDR3. The CDR3 here is CASSGGTTDTQYF. The CDR3 DNA is TGTGCCAGCAGCGGAGGAACCACAGATACGCAGTATTTT.

This clonotype has at least ten counts. The J gene is TRBJ2-3, the V gene TRBV6-2 or TRBV6-3; tentative D call: TRBD2 (5 bases). CDR3 length equals 14 residues. CDR1 and CDR2 (germline): MNHEY, SVGEGT. With 6 bases removed from V and 2 bases from J, the gap between germline ends came to 12 bases. The CDR3 sequence is CASRKERYTDTQYF. The CDR3 DNA sequence: TGTGCCAGCAGAAAGGAGCGGTACACAGATACGCAGTATTTT.

This clonotype occurred a few times. The chain links TRBV18 to TRBJ2-2; 10 bases line up with TRBD1. This CDR3 spans 16 amino acids. The junction had 10 bases not matched to a gene; V was cut back by 6 bases and J by 6 bases. CDR1 is KGHSH, CDR2 LQKENI, per germline. This chain's CDR3 is CASSLTGTGAAGELFF. CDR3 in DNA: TGTGCCAGCTCGCTGACCGGGACAGGGGCCGCCGGGGAGCTGTTTTTT.

Many counts were recorded for this clonotype. This rearrangement joins TRBV20-1 to TRBJ2-3; 8 bases are shared with TRBD2. Trimming removed 0 bases from V and 4 bases from J; junction bases left unmatched: 6. CDR3 size: 15 residues. Germline V gene lookup returns CDR1 DFQATT and CDR2 SNEGSKA (reference sequence). This chain's CDR3 is CSAREAGGGSDTQYF. In DNA, the CDR3 is TGCAGTGCTAGAGAGGCGGGGGGTGGCTCAGATACGCAGTATTTT.

Concerning this clonotype: The junction and the germline gene differ at one end; a read error may be behind it. This chain connects TRBV3-1 to TRBJ2-3; tentative D call: TRBD2 (7 bases). Looked up from germline, CDR1 is LGHDT and CDR2 is YNNKEL (reference sequence). This CDR3 is 15 amino acids long. The CDR3 coding sequence is TGTGCCAGCATCCAAGGGGGGACTACCACAGATACGCAGTATTTT. Its translation is CASIQGGTTTDTQYF.

The chain uses TRBV6-5 and TRBJ2-7; tentative D call: TRBD1 (5 bases). The CDR3 extends over 13 amino acids. Germline V gene lookup returns CDR1 MNHEY and CDR2 SVGAGI. V lost 4 bases and J 6 bases, leaving 13 bases between the germline ends. The CDR3, as DNA: TGTGCCAGCAGTTCTCCTCAGGGTGCCGAGCAGTACTTC. This codes for CASSSPQGAEQYF.

Only a few counts were recorded for this clonotype. The V call is TRBV2, the J call TRBJ2-1; 10 bases match TRBD2. The CDR3 runs to 15 residues. J gave up 7 bases and V 4 bases, and 7 bases lay outside the gene matches. Germline CDR1 is SNHLY and CDR2 is FYNNEI. The CDR3 bases are TGTGCCAGCAGTGTGGTAGCGGGGGGCACAAATGAGCAGTTCTTC. Translating gives CASSVVAGGTNEQFF.

This clonotype was recorded at least ten times. V gene TRBV11-2 combines with J gene TRBJ1-5; no clear D. This CDR3 is built from 13 residues. V was cut by 0 bases and J by 4 bases, with 4 bases left in between. Germline V gene lookup returns CDR1 SGHAT and CDR2 FQNNGV. CDR3 protein: CASSLDYNQPQHF. Here the CDR3 DNA reads TGTGCCAGCAGCTTAGATTATAATCAGCCCCAGCATTTT.

This clonotype has at least ten counts. The V and J genes are TRBV10-3 and TRBJ2-1; D may be TRBD2 (6 bases). The CDR3 spans 15 residues. The V end was cut by 3 bases, the J end by 3 bases, with 12 bases between. The V gene's germline CDR1 is ENHRY and CDR2 SYGVKD. CDR3 sequence reads: CAISDYTGDYNEQFF. The CDR3, as DNA: TGTGCCATCAGTGACTATACGGGGGACTACAATGAGCAGTTCTTC.

The table lists this clonotype with many counts. The chain couples TRBV7-8 to TRBJ1-1; D gene ambiguous. The V and J ends lost 0 bases and 0 bases respectively, with 14 bases between them. This CDR3 region has 17 residues. Germline lookup yields CDR1 SGHVS and CDR2 FQNEAQ. The CDR3 is CASSLAQANWVNTEAFF. As DNA, the CDR3 is TGTGCCAGCAGCTTAGCTCAGGCCAACTGGGTGAACACTGAAGCTTTCTTT.

This chain connects TRBV9 to TRBJ2-7; 15 bases line up with TRBD2. The germline V gene has CDR1 SGDLS and CDR2 YYNGEE. The CDR3 covers 15 residues. V lost 3 bases, J lost 6 bases, and 4 bases stayed unmatched. CDR3 bases: TGTGCCAGCAGCGCAGGACTAGCGGGGGGGCTCGAGCAGTACTTC. Its protein is CASSAGLAGGLEQYF.

This clonotype was detected ten times or more. V and J are TRBV13 and TRBJ1-1; D is unresolved. Trimming removed 5 bases at V and 8 bases at J, with 12 bases between. This CDR3 has 12 amino acids. Germline CDR1 and CDR2: PRHDT and FYEKMQ (reference sequence). The DNA of the CDR3 is TGTGCCAGCAGCAAGATAGACCCCGAAGCTTTCTTT. This encodes CASSKIDPEAFF.

A few counts support this clonotype. The DNA for the CDR3 is TGTGCCACCAGCGGAGGACAGGGGGCTGCAACTAATGAAAAACTGTTTTTT. Amino acid sequence: CATSGGQGAATNEKLFF. The chain is built from TRBV15 and TRBJ1-4, with 11 bases lining up with TRBD1. The V gene's germline CDR1 is LNHNV and CDR2 YYDKDF (reference sequence). The trim removed 5 bases at V and 0 bases at J, leaving 5 bases unmatched. This CDR3 has 17 amino acids.

This clonotype has a handful of counts. This rearrangement joins TRBV28 to TRBJ1-1; D is ambiguous. Trimming pared 5 bases from V and 1 base from J, leaving 11 bases between. The germline CDR1 and CDR2 sequences are MDHEN and SYDVKM. There are 14 residues in the CDR3. The CDR3 sequence is CASSETGENTEAFF. CDR3 sequence (DNA): TGTGCCAGCAGTGAGACGGGAGAGAACACTGAAGCTTTCTTT.

The rearrangement uses TRBV5-1 and TRBJ2-5; D is possibly TRBD2 (6 bases). Between the trimmed V and J ends, which lost 4 bases and 1 base, there was a span of 11 bases. The CDR3 runs 14 residues. CDR1 is SGHRS, CDR2 YFSETQ, per germline. This CDR3 is CASSPAGRQETQYF. CDR3 nucleotides: TGCGCCAGCAGCCCCGCGGGGCGCCAAGAGACCCAGTACTTC. Using reference TRBV5-1 and TRBJ2-5 for the parts outside the CDR3, the full variable domain is KAGVTQTPRYLIKTRGQQVTLSCSPISGHRSVSWYQQTPGQGLQFLFEYFSETQRNKGNFPGRFSGRQFSNSRSEMNVSTLELGDSALYLCASSPAGRQETQYFGPGTRLLVL.

This clonotype has a count of ten or more. This chain joins TRBV20-1 and TRBJ1-1; TRBD1 matches 9 bases. Germline V gene sequence: CDR1 DFQATT, CDR2 SNEGSKA (reference sequence). V lost 5 bases to trimming and J lost 2 bases; unmatched junction nucleotides: 9. The CDR3 contains 15 residues. CDR3 residues: CSAAHSTGGNTEAFF. CDR3 coding DNA: TGCAGTGCTGCTCACTCGACAGGGGGTAACACTGAAGCTTTCTTT.

In its sample, this clonotype was seen many times. J is TRBJ2-7 and V is TRBV28; a weak D match, TRBD2 (6 bases). Germline values: CDR1 MDHEN, CDR2 SYDVKM. V was pared by 7 bases and J by 1 base, with 14 bases between. There are 14 residues in the CDR3. The CDR3 protein is CASTNRRGSYEQYF. For the CDR3, the DNA is TGTGCCAGCACCAACCGGCGGGGTTCCTACGAGCAGTACTTC.

This clonotype occurred many times. A read error is possible here, since a much larger clone lies one base away. The CDR3 spells CASSWGGDTQYF. CDR3 sequence (DNA): TGTGCCAGCAGCTGGGGGGGAGATACGCAGTATTTT. V gene TRBV5-6 combines with J gene TRBJ2-3; 7 bases are shared with TRBD2. CDR3 length equals 12 residues. Germline V lookup: CDR1 SGHDT, CDR2 YYEEEE. Unmatched junction bases numbered 0, after V lost 3 bases and J lost 5 bases.

This clonotype came up a few times. The chain combines TRBV9 with TRBJ2-1; 8 bases agree with TRBD2. V shed 4 bases, J shed 2 bases, and the junction held 2 bases outside the gene matches. Per germline, CDR1 SGDLS and CDR2 YYNGEE. This CDR3 is built from 14 residues. The chain's CDR3 is CASSPGGAYNEQFF. CDR3 coding DNA: TGTGCCAGCAGCCCCGGGGGGGCCTACAATGAGCAGTTCTTC.

CDR3 in amino acids: CAISVSGGGGTDTQYF. CDR3 in DNA: TGTGCCATCAGTGTATCCGGCGGGGGCGGCACAGATACGCAGTATTTT. V and J are TRBV10-3 and TRBJ2-3, with D perhaps matching TRBD2 (7 bases). Trimming stripped 4 bases from V and 1 base from J, with 15 bases between. Germline CDR1 and CDR2: ENHRY and SYGVKD. This CDR3 comprises 16 residues.

This clonotype was seen more than once but under ten times. The genes are TRBV9 and TRBJ1-2; D remains ambiguous. V lost 0 bases to trimming and J lost 3 bases, with 6 bases between them. The CDR3 is made up of 13 amino acids. Germline loops: CDR1 SGDLS, CDR2 YYNGEE. The CDR3 region is CASSVVPDYGYTF. The CDR3 DNA sequence: TGTGCCAGCAGCGTAGTTCCGGACTATGGCTACACCTTC.